A single sample gave rise to the 8 T cell receptor beta chains below, sequenced in a study of blood T cell repertoires in COVID-19. Sequenced by immunoSEQ multiplex PCR; TCRdb stores in-frame clones only, minus some. The sample yields 200,000 to 250,000 clones, roughly 90% seen once. The specimen sequenced was PBMCs or T cells enriched from blood (not recorded which). The receptors here all came from a woman aged 25 to 45 with acute COVID-19.

The gene calls are TRBV4-3 and TRBJ2-5, with 7 bases aligning to TRBD2. The CDR3 sequence is 15 residues long. Germline V gene sequence: CDR1 LGHNA, CDR2 YSLEER. Germline trimming cut 1 base from V and 7 bases from J; bases unmatched to any gene: 9. CDR3 sequence reads: CASSQANGGLVTQYF. The CDR3 bases are TGCGCCAGCAGCCAAGCGAACGGGGGGTTGGTGACCCAGTACTTC.

The chain employs TRBV6-2 or TRBV6-3 and TRBJ2-7; 10 bases align to TRBD1. This CDR3 spans 14 amino acids. The germline gives CDR1 MNHEY, CDR2 SVGEGT. V shed 6 bases, J shed 7 bases, and the junction held 9 bases outside the gene matches. For the CDR3, the DNA is TGTGCCAGCAGCCTTAGACAGGGGGCCTGGGAGCAGTACTTC. Amino acids: CASSLRQGAWEQYF.

This rearrangement joins TRBV2 to TRBJ2-1, with 11 bases matching TRBD2. Germline loops: CDR1 SNHLY, CDR2 FYNNEI. The CDR3 consists of 16 residues. V lost 2 bases, J lost 9 bases, and 9 bases stayed unmatched. The DNA of the CDR3 is TGTGCCAGCAGTGAAACACGTAGCGGGGGGGCCGGTGAGCAGTTCTTC. The encoded protein is CASSETRSGGAGEQFF.

The chain combines TRBV9 with TRBJ2-7, with TRBD2 matching 7 bases. With 7 bases clipped from V and 2 bases from J, the junction kept 3 bases outside the gene matches. This CDR3 has 12 amino acids. CDR1 and CDR2 from the germline V gene are SGDLS and YYNGEE. For the CDR3, the DNA is TGTGCCAGCGGGGAGGGCCCCTACGAGCAGTACTTC. It encodes CASGEGPYEQYF.

The rearrangement links TRBV29-1 to TRBJ2-1; 9 bases are shared with TRBD2. V lost 3 bases to trimming and J lost 4 bases; unmatched junction nucleotides: 10. The CDR3 is 16 amino acids. Germline values: CDR1 SQVTM, CDR2 ANQGSEA. CDR3 sequence (DNA): TGCAGCGTTGATCTGCGGCGGGAGGGCAGATACAATGAGCAGTTCTTC. It specifies CSVDLRREGRYNEQFF.

The gene calls are TRBV5-1 and TRBJ2-3; the match to TRBD2 covers 11 bases. The CDR3 contains 16 residues. Germline V gene lookup returns CDR1 SGHRS and CDR2 YFSETQ. Unmatched junction bases numbered 4, after V lost 1 base and J lost 3 bases. CDR3 in amino acids: CASSLTSGRGTDTQYF. The DNA for the CDR3 is TGCGCCAGCAGCTTGACTAGCGGGAGAGGGACAGATACGCAGTATTTT.

Here the CDR3 reads CASSQSSYWANVLTF. The CDR3 coding sequence is TGCGCCAGCAGTCAATCTTCCTACTGGGCCAACGTCCTGACTTTC. The rearrangement uses TRBV23-1 and TRBJ2-6, with D unclear. TRBV23-1 carries the ORF label, with uncertain function. This CDR3 comprises 15 residues. V was cut by 0 bases and J by 5 bases, with 8 bases left in between.

This clone occurred a few times. The chain has TRBV19 and TRBJ1-3; TRBD1 is a possible D gene (5 bases). Trimming removed 6 bases at V and 0 bases at J, with 15 bases between. The CDR3 has 16 amino acids. Germline CDR1 and CDR2: LNHDA and SQIVND (reference sequence). CDR3 protein: CASRRGTGSSGNTIYF. CDR3 bases: TGTGCCAGTAGGAGAGGAACAGGAAGCTCTGGAAACACCATATATTTT.